This T cell receptor (beta chain) was sequenced during a study of OX40 agonist ivuxolimab in advanced cancers. At the level of the study: Each patient was given ivuxolimab into a vein every 2 weeks, at 0.01 to 10 mg/kg.

Clones were read by immunoSEQ multiplex PCR, and TCRdb kept only the in-frame ones, dropping some. The table lists 65,000 to 70,000 clones, 75% to 90% of them singletons. The CDR3 spans 14 residues. V lost 1 base and J 3 bases, leaving 9 bases between the germline ends. Per the germline V gene, CDR1 is SGHVS and CDR2 is FQNEAQ. This chain joins TRBV7-8 and TRBJ1-1; the D is unclear. This receptor was obtained from an adult with an advanced solid tumor such as melanoma, head and neck, liver or kidney cancer. This sample comprised CD4+ or CD8+ T cells sorted from blood, obtained in a trial of the OX40 agonist ivuxolimab. The CDR3 protein is CASSLEGPYTEAFF. CDR3 DNA: TGTGCCAGCAGCTTAGAAGGGCCCTACACTGAAGCTTTCTTT.